This T cell receptor (beta chain) was sequenced during a study of PD-L1 blockade in urothelial cancer. General study points: At the 3-week point, tumor-associated blood clones expanded more in durable-benefit patients.

Pretreatment and on-treatment samples were taken, numbering 1 to 8 per patient. Comments on this clone: Its matching antigen is unknown.

The CDR3 consists of 15 residues. V shed 2 bases and J 6 bases; nucleotides not matched to a gene: 10. The germline V gene encodes CDR1 GTSNPN and CDR2 SVGIG (reference sequence). Sequencing was performed with immunoSEQ multiplex PCR; in TCRdb, only in-frame clones are kept and a portion is missing. The sample holds under 130,000 clones, roughly 84% seen once. This specimen was PBMCs, taken around atezolizumab (anti-PD-L1) treatment. This clonotype was sampled from a man aged 50 to 59 with urothelial cancer. This sequence joins TRBV30 and TRBJ2-1; 7 bases fit TRBD2. The CDR3 DNA follows: TGTGCCTGGAGTTTTAAAGCGGGATCCCCCAATGAGCAGTTCTTC. It translates to CAWSFKAGSPNEQFF.